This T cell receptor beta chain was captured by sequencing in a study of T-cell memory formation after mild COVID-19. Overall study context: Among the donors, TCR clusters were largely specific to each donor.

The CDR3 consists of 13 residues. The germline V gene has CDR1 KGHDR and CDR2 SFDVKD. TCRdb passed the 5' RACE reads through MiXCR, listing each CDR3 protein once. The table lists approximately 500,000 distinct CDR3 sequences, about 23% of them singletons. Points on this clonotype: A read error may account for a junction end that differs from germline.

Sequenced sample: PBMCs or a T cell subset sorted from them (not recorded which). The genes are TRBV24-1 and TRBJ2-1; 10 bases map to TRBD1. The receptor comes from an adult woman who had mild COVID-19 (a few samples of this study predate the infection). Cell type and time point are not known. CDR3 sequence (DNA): TGTGTCACCAGTGTCGAAAGACAGGGGGCCCAGTTCTTC. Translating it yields CVTSVERQGAQFF.